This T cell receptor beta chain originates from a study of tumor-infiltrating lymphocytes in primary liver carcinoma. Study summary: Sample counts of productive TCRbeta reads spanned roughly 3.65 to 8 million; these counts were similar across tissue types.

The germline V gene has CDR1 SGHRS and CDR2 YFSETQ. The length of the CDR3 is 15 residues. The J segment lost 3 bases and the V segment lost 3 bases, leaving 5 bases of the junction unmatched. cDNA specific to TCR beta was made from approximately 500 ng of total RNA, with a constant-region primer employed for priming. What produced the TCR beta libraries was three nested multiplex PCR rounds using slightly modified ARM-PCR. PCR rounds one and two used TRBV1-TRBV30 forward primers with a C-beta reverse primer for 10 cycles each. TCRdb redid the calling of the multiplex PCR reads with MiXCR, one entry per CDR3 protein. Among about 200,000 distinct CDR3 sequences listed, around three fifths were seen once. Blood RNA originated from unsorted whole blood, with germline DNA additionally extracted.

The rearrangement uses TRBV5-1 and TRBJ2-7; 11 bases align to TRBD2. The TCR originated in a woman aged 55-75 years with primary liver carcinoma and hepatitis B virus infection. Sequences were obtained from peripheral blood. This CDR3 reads CASSWGTSGNYEQYF. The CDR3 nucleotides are TGCGCCAGCAGCTGGGGGACTAGCGGAAACTACGAGCAGTACTTC.